This T cell receptor beta chain was sequenced for a study of cytomegalovirus exposure and HLA in healthy donors. Researchers ran the PCR with 60 Vbeta and 13 Jbeta primers. Sequencing was performed with immunoSEQ multiplex PCR; in TCRdb, only in-frame clones are kept and a portion is missing. The record lists about 50,000 clones, of which the ten most abundant hold 2.1%. Trimming took 2 bases from V and 6 from J; bases not matched to a gene: 7. CDR1 and CDR2 from the germline V gene are GTSNPN and SVGIG (reference sequence). This CDR3 contains 14 residues. The clonotype originates from a woman between 18 and 29 years old in good health and CMV-seronegative. Sequencing was carried out using PBMCs. The chain links TRBV30 to TRBJ1-2, with 9 bases fitting TRBD1. CDR3 protein: CAWSLGQGMDGYTF. Written as DNA, the CDR3 is TGTGCCTGGAGTCTTGGACAGGGGATGGATGGCTACACCTTC.